This T cell receptor (beta chain) was captured in a study of CD8 T cells in ankylosing spondylitis. This clonotype was counted at least ten times. Quantitative 5'-RACE was performed with molecular barcodes, and it yielded the TCR beta libraries. Via MiXCR, TCRdb re-called the 5' RACE reads, giving one row per CDR3 protein. The profile covers roughly 8,100 distinct CDR3 sequences, with more than 8% appearing a single time and roughly 23% taken by the ten largest. Trimming took off 0 bases at V and 7 bases at J, with 13 bases between the two ends. CDR1 and CDR2 (germline): SGDLS, YYNGEE. This CDR3 is built from 14 residues.

The gene calls are TRBV9 and TRBJ1-2, with D tentatively TRBD1 (6 bases). The TCR originated in a male donor with ankylosing spondylitis or in good health (not recorded which). The sequenced material came from blood, either unsorted or a sorted T cell fraction (not recorded which). CDR3 DNA sequence: TGTGCCAGCAGCGTAGGGGGAGGGGGGTCTGGCTACACCTTC. It translates to CASSVGGGGSGYTF.